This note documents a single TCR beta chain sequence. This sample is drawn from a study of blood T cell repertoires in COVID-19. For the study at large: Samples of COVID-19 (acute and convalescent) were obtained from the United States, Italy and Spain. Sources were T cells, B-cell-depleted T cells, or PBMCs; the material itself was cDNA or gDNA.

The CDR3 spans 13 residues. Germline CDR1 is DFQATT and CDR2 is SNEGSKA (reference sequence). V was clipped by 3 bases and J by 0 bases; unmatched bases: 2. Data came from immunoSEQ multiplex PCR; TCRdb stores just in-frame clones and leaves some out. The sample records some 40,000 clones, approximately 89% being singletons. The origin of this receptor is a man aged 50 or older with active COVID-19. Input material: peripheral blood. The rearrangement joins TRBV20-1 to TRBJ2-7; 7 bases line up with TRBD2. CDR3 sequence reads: CSASSGHSYEQYF. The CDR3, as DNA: TGCAGTGCTAGTAGCGGGCACTCCTACGAGCAGTACTTC.